This TCR beta chain comes out of a study of Graves' ophthalmopathy and Graves' hyperthyroidism. General study results and limits: Ophthalmopathy cases were distinguished from stable hyperthyroidism by a 13-signature model, reaching 85% to 90% sensitivity and about 81% specificity.

This clonotype was seen a few times. The antigen is unknown. RNA transcripts provided the template for amplifying TCR beta CDR3 regions. Second-round multiplex PCR came after first-round RT-PCR with HTBI primers. TCRdb processed the multiplex PCR reads anew with MiXCR; each CDR3 protein has one entry. The sample gives roughly 13,000 distinct CDR3 sequences, approximately 49% of which show up once; around 45% is in the top ten. PBMCs were density-gradient isolated from around 10 ml fresh blood. V was shortened by 1 base and J by 9 bases, with 15 bases between the two germline ends. The CDR3 is made up of 14 amino acids. Germline CDR1 SGHVS, CDR2 FQNEAQ.

The genes are TRBV7-8 and TRBJ1-1; tentative D call: TRBD1 (6 bases). The TCR originated in a woman in her 30s with Graves' ophthalmopathy. The sequencing input was peripheral blood. The CDR3 sequence is CASSLELWGAKAFF. In DNA, the CDR3 is TGTGCCAGCAGCTTAGAGTTGTGGGGGGCAAAAGCTTTCTTT.